This TCR beta chain came from a study of tumor-infiltrating lymphocytes in localized non-small cell lung cancer. Using immunoSEQ multiplex PCR, the repertoire was profiled, and TCRdb retains in-frame clones only, with some absent. The table includes around 17,000 clones, around 41% detected once. From germline, CDR1 is SGHRS and CDR2 YFSETQ. The CDR3 contains 15 residues. Trimming removed 4 bases from V and 5 bases from J; junction bases left unmatched: 8. Sequenced material: lung tumor tissue. The chain is built from TRBV5-1 and TRBJ1-2, with 10 bases matching TRBD1. The TCR comes from a human donor with non-small cell lung cancer. The CDR3: CASSDTGTGVYGYTF. The CDR3 region has the DNA TGCGCCAGCAGCGACACCGGGACAGGGGTTTATGGCTACACCTTC.